The clone carrying this T cell receptor beta chain is medium-sized (0.01 to 0.1%). The antigen is unknown. The data are from a study of metastatic and nonmetastatic thyroid tumors. For the study at large: Repertoires from malignant and benign thyroid patients were compared across blood and tumor or nodule tissue. Study conclusions and caveats: Compared with benign nodules, malignant thyroid tumors were reported to have significantly higher TCR beta diversity in both blood and tumor.

Source study methods: Between-group CDR3 differences, defined by clinicopathological status, yielded a distant-metastasis classifier for papillary thyroid cancer. TCRdb re-called the PCR reads via MiXCR. Clone size and V and J calls follow TCRdb, not the original study. Of some 10,000 clones detected, roughly 27% appear once; the ten largest clones hold about a fifth. The CDR3 length is 13 residues. With V trimmed by 4 bases and J by 7 bases, 5 bases remained unmatched. CDR1 and CDR2 (germline): KGHDR, SFDVKD. The entire patient cohort was treatment-naive prior to thyroid surgery. Sequencing used adjacent normal tissue. This receptor was obtained from a male donor with papillary thyroid cancer or a benign thyroid nodule (not recorded which). Some clones in this sample may be carry-over from other donors' samples. This sequence joins TRBV24-1 and TRBJ1-2, with 7 bases identical to TRBD1. The CDR3 here is CATSEGTESGYTF. CDR3 bases: TGTGCCACCAGTGAAGGGACAGAGAGTGGCTACACCTTC.